This TCR beta chain came from a study of blood T cell repertoires in COVID-19. Authors' methods: Nucleated cell number was recorded as an estimate derived from reference gene primer amplification. Method: immunoSEQ multiplex PCR; TCRdb's copy keeps in-frame clones and lacks some. From that table come the V and J calls and clone size; the DNA was used to work out D and trimming. The sample records 95,000 to 110,000 clones, around 85% being singletons. CDR3 length: 12 residues. Trimming pared 5 bases from V and 9 bases from J, leaving 11 bases between. The V gene's germline CDR1 is LNHDA and CDR2 SQIVND (reference sequence).

This chain connects TRBV19 to TRBJ2-1; weak D call: TRBD1 (6 bases). The sample taken for sequencing was peripheral blood. This TCR came from a woman over 75 with active or convalescent COVID-19. The CDR3 sequence is CASSDTGIEQFF. CDR3 DNA sequence: TGTGCCAGTAGTGATACAGGGATTGAGCAGTTCTTC.